This T cell receptor beta chain was captured in a study of identical twins. Points from the study as a whole: The presence of invariant MAIT and iNKT cells could partly confound analyses of zero-insertion sequences.

Each CDR3 protein gets one entry after TCRdb re-called the 5' RACE reads with MiXCR. Counted here are about 700,000 distinct CDR3 sequences, 8.6% occurring once; the ten biggest clones make up 0.75% to 1%. The CDR3 spans 15 residues. V lost 2 bases and J lost 0, with 11 bases in between. Germline V gene sequence: CDR1 SEHNR, CDR2 FQNEAQ (reference sequence). Many counts were recorded for this clonotype. Its antigen is not known. The same data also contributed to another study, on yellow fever vaccine responses in identical twins. In that study: In identical twins, vaccine T cell responses appeared partly shared and partly individual.

The chain links TRBV7-9 to TRBJ2-7, with D perhaps matching TRBD1 (6 bases). The sequence derives from a woman aged 18-29 years in good health. Sequences were obtained from PBMCs. The CDR3 DNA reads as TGTGCCAGCAGCTTATCCCGGGACACCTCCTACGAGCAGTACTTC. Amino acid sequence: CASSLSRDTSYEQYF.